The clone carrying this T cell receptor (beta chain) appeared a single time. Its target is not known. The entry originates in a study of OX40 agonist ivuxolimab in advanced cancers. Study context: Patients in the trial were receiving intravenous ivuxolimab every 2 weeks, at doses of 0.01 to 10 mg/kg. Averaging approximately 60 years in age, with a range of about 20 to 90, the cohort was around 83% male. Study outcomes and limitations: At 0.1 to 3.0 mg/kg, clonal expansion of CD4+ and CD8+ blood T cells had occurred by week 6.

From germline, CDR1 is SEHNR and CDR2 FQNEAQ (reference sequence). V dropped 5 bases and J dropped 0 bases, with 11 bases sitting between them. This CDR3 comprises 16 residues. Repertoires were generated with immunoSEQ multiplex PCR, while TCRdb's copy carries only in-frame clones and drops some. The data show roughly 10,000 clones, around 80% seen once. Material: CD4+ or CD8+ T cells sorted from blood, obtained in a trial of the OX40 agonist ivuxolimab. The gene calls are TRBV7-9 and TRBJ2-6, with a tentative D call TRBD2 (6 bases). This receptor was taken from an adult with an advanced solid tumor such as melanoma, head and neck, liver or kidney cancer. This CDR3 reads CASSHDGGSGANVLTF. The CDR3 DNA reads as TGTGCCAGCAGCCACGACGGGGGCTCTGGGGCCAACGTCCTGACTTTC.